The 6 T cell receptor beta chains reported below all come from one sample, sequenced in a study of blood T cell repertoires in COVID-19. Generated by immunoSEQ multiplex PCR, the TCRdb table keeps only in-frame clones and is missing some. The sample records roughly 140,000 clones, 70% to 90% being singletons. The sequenced material came from peripheral blood. The receptors derive from a woman aged 60-70 years with COVID-19, enrolled during active disease.

The genes are TRBV30 and TRBJ1-2; D perhaps matches TRBD1 (5 bases). This CDR3 comprises 16 residues. Germline V gives CDR1 GTSNPN, CDR2 SVGIG (reference sequence). Between the trimmed V and J ends, which lost 1 base and 3 bases, there was a span of 18 bases. The CDR3 DNA sequence: TGTGCCTGGAGTGACCTCGGGTCCGGGGACTACTATGGCTACACCTTC. Its protein is CAWSDLGSGDYYGYTF. Using reference TRBV30 and TRBJ1-2 for the parts outside the CDR3, the full variable domain is SQTIHQWPATLVQPVGSPLSLECTVEGTSNPNLYWYRQAAGRGLQLLFYSVGIGQISSEVPQNLSASRPQDRQFILSSKKLLLSDSGFYLCAWSDLGSGDYYGYTFGSGTRLTVV.

This rearrangement joins TRBV6-6 to TRBJ2-1, with 7 bases aligning to TRBD1. Germline V gene lookup returns CDR1 MNHNY and CDR2 SVGAGI (reference sequence). The CDR3 sequence is 14 residues long. Trimming at V came to 6 bases and at J to 6 bases, leaving 8 bases not matched to a gene. The CDR3 here is CASRLDRATNEQFF. As DNA, the CDR3 is TGTGCCAGCAGACTAGACAGGGCCACCAATGAGCAGTTCTTC.

The chain links TRBV5-8 to TRBJ1-5; D is uncertain. The CDR3 runs to 13 residues. The V gene lost 6 bases and the J gene lost 2 bases, with 9 bases spanning the gap. Germline-derived CDR1 and CDR2 are SGHTS and YDEGEE. This chain's CDR3 is CASIVQRNQPQHF. CDR3 sequence (DNA): TGTGCCAGCATAGTTCAACGCAATCAGCCCCAGCATTTT.

This clone was seen more than once but under ten times. J is TRBJ2-1 and V is TRBV7-8; tentatively, D is TRBD2 (7 bases). The length of the CDR3 is 19 residues. Germline CDR1 is SGHVS and CDR2 is FQNEAQ. V was cut by 5 bases and J by 1 base, with 24 bases left in between. CDR3: CASSLPGGSGGLSYNEQFF. The CDR3 DNA is TGTGCCAGCAGCCTACCGGGGGGCTCTGGCGGACTGTCCTACAATGAGCAGTTCTTC.

This chain links TRBV18 with TRBJ1-2; a possible D gene is TRBD1 (6 bases). V dropped 6 bases and J dropped 10 bases, with 15 bases sitting between them. The germline V gene encodes CDR1 KGHSH and CDR2 LQKENI. The CDR3 runs to 12 residues. CDR3 DNA sequence: TGTGCCAGCTCTCTACAGGGCCGGGACTACACCTTC. Its protein product is CASSLQGRDYTF.

This clone was observed once. The chain links TRBV5-6 to TRBJ2-5; D not resolved. V was pared by 0 bases and J by 2 bases, with 14 bases between. CDR1 SGHDT and CDR2 YYEEEE come from the germline V gene. The CDR3 runs 16 residues. The CDR3 DNA reads as TGTGCCAGCAGCTTGGGCCCGTCGCTATTACAAGAGACCCAGTACTTC. This codes for CASSLGPSLLQETQYF.